This T cell receptor (beta chain) was recovered during a study of blood T cell repertoires in COVID-19. V lost 1 base, J lost 2 bases, and 12 bases stayed unmatched. This CDR3 is built from 19 residues. Per germline, CDR1 KGHDR and CDR2 SFDVKD. Seattle's enrolled individuals joined amid active infection and were then monitored longitudinally. The protocol was immunoSEQ multiplex PCR, while the TCRdb copy is restricted to in-frame clones and leaves out a portion. The sample holds around 190,000 clones; about 88% are singletons and the top ten take about 18%. The source is a man aged 50 to 60 with COVID-19, enrolled during active disease. This chain connects TRBV24-1 to TRBJ1-5; 8 bases fit TRBD1. What was sequenced was peripheral blood. The CDR3, as DNA: TGTGCCACCAGTGATTTACAGGGGGAGATTAGGGTTGGCAATCAGCCCCAGCATTTT. This gives the protein CATSDLQGEIRVGNQPQHF.